Listed here are 17 T cell receptor beta chains from one sample, sequenced in a study of blood T cell repertoires in COVID-19. Clones were read by immunoSEQ multiplex PCR, and TCRdb kept only the in-frame ones, dropping some. The sample has approximately 270,000 clones; roughly 80% are singletons. Specimen: peripheral blood. These receptors were collected from a man older than 75 with acute or convalescent COVID-19.

The CDR3 sequence: CAISEPRRETGNTIYF. In DNA form, the CDR3 reads TGTGCCATCAGTGAGCCCAGGAGGGAGACAGGAAACACCATATATTTT. The V gene is TRBV10-3, the J gene TRBJ1-3; D call uncertain. The V gene lost 2 bases and the J gene lost 4 bases, with 15 bases spanning the gap. Germline CDR1 is ENHRY and CDR2 is SYGVKD. This CDR3 is 16 amino acids long.

The V call is TRBV5-1, the J call TRBJ1-2, with D maybe TRBD1 (6 bases). Between the trimmed V and J ends, which lost 3 bases and 4 bases, there was a span of 19 bases. The CDR3 is 16 residues long. CDR1 and CDR2 from the germline V gene are SGHRS and YFSETQ. CDR3 sequence reads: CASSSRGGRLSYGYTF. The CDR3 DNA sequence: TGCGCCAGCAGCTCTAGGGGGGGGCGTCTGAGCTATGGCTACACCTTC.

The chain is built from TRBV18 and TRBJ2-3; 8 nucleotides align to TRBD1. V gave up 6 bases and J gave up 10 bases; unmatched junction bases: 6. The length of the CDR3 is 12 residues. Per germline, CDR1 KGHSH and CDR2 LQKENI. CDR3 in DNA: TGTGCCAGCTCCGGAGACAGGGGAGCGCAGTATTTT. Translation gives CASSGDRGAQYF. Complete variable domain (other parts from reference TRBV18 and TRBJ2-3): NAGVMQNPRHLVRRRGQEARLRCSPMKGHSHVYWYRQLPEEGLKFMVYLQKENIIDESGMPKERFSAEFPKEGPSILRIQQVVRGDSAAYFCASSGDRGAQYFGPGTRLTVL.

V usage is TRBV6-5 and J usage is TRBJ1-2; 8 nucleotides line up with TRBD1. Germline CDR1 reads MNHEY; CDR2 reads SVGAGI. This CDR3 has 15 residues. Trimming took 0 bases from V and 8 from J; bases not matched to a gene: 8. The CDR3 loop reads CASSYSRQGARGYTF. CDR3 sequence (DNA): TGTGCCAGCAGTTACTCGAGGCAGGGGGCGAGGGGCTACACCTTC.

The V call is TRBV7-2, the J call TRBJ1-2; TRBD1 matches at 11 bases. After removal of 1 base from V and 6 bases from J, the junction contained 10 bases not matched to a gene. This CDR3 is 17 amino acids long. The germline V gene encodes CDR1 SGHTA and CDR2 FQGNSA. The CDR3 sequence: CASSLGGTGGIGDGYTF. In DNA form, the CDR3 reads TGTGCCAGCAGCTTAGGGGGGACAGGGGGAATAGGTGATGGCTACACCTTC.

J is TRBJ2-7 and V is TRBV7-6, with no clear D. V lost 5 bases to trimming and J lost 3 bases, with 8 bases between them. This CDR3 has 12 residues. The germline V gene encodes CDR1 SGHVS and CDR2 FNYEAQ. The CDR3 loop is CASSPTDYEQYF. The CDR3 nucleotides are TGTGCCAGCAGCCCTACTGACTACGAGCAGTACTTC. The variable domain in full, completed from reference TRBV7-6 and TRBJ2-7, reads GAGVSQSPRYKVTKRGQDVALRCDPISGHVSLYWYRQALGQGPEFLTYFNYEAQQDKSGLPNDRFSAERPEGSISTLTIQRTEQRDSAMYRCASSPTDYEQYFGPGTRLTVT.

The rearrangement links TRBV14 to TRBJ1-2; unclear D gene. Trimming removed 0 bases from V and 4 bases from J, with 15 bases in between. This CDR3 has 16 amino acids. The germline V gene has CDR1 SGHDN and CDR2 FVKESK. DNA for the CDR3: TGTGCCAGCAGCCAAGAACATCCAGGATTAGGCTATGGCTACACCTTC. This translates into CASSQEHPGLGYGYTF.

The genes are TRBV30 and TRBJ1-3; possibly TRBD1 for D (5 bases). Germline V lookup: CDR1 GTSNPN, CDR2 SVGIG (reference sequence). This CDR3 region has 14 residues. The ends were cut back, 1 base at V and 4 bases at J, with 11 bases in the middle. The CDR3 here is CAWSAGGKGNTIYF. CDR3 DNA sequence: TGTGCCTGGAGTGCGGGGGGTAAAGGAAACACCATATATTTT.

The V and J genes are TRBV19 and TRBJ2-7; 7 nucleotides line up with TRBD1. Germline values: CDR1 LNHDA, CDR2 SQIVND (reference sequence). The CDR3 spans 15 residues. Germline trimming cut 5 bases from V and 2 bases from J; bases unmatched to any gene: 9. CDR3 DNA: TGTGCCAGTAGTCCCCGTACAGGGGCGGCCTACGAGCAGTACTTC. This sequence encodes CASSPRTGAAYEQYF. The variable domain in full, completed from reference TRBV19 and TRBJ2-7, reads DGGITQSPKYLFRKEGQNVTLSCEQNLNHDAMYWYRQDPGQGLRLIYYSQIVNDFQKGDIAEGYSVSREKKESFPLTVTSAQKNPTAFYLCASSPRTGAAYEQYFGPGTRLTVT.

The chain has TRBV27 and TRBJ2-3, with a possible D match to TRBD1 (5 bases). CDR1 and CDR2 (germline): MNHEY, SMNVEV (reference sequence). The germline V and J ends were trimmed by 4 bases and 11 bases, with 16 bases remaining between them. The CDR3 is 13 amino acids. This CDR3 is CASSSPPIQEQYF. The CDR3 DNA is TGTGCCAGCAGTTCCCCGCCGATACAGGAGCAGTATTTT.

J is TRBJ1-1 and V is TRBV12-3 or TRBV12-4; D might be TRBD1 (5 bases). This CDR3 has 13 amino acids. V was cut by 7 bases and J by 6 bases, with 15 bases left in between. CDR3 sequence: CASTLSRVAEAFF. The CDR3 bases are TGTGCCAGCACCCTTAGCAGGGTCGCTGAAGCTTTCTTT.

The rearrangement links TRBV24-1 to TRBJ2-2, with TRBD1 as a possible D gene (6 bases). The CDR3 is 14 residues long. Between the trimmed V and J ends, which lost 4 bases and 5 bases, there was a span of 10 bases. Per the germline V gene, CDR1 is KGHDR and CDR2 is SFDVKD. The CDR3 region has the DNA TGTGCCACCAGTGAAATTACAGGGACCGGGGAGCTGTTTTTT. It yields the protein CATSEITGTGELFF.

The chain employs TRBV7-9 and TRBJ1-2; 8 positions match TRBD1. The germline V gene encodes CDR1 SEHNR and CDR2 FQNEAQ (reference sequence). Trimming removed 2 bases from V and 7 bases from J; junction bases left unmatched: 6. There are 14 residues in the CDR3. The CDR3 DNA sequence: TGTGCCAGCAGCTTAAGGGCAGGGGGCCTTGGCTACACCTTC. Protein sequence: CASSLRAGGLGYTF.

V and J are TRBV7-6 and TRBJ2-5; D call uncertain. Germline CDR1 SGHVS, CDR2 FNYEAQ. The V end was cut by 2 bases, the J end by 1 base, with 5 bases between. The length of the CDR3 is 13 residues. CDR3 nucleotides: TGTGCCAGCAGCTTATGGCCCCAAGAGACCCAGTACTTC. Amino acid sequence: CASSLWPQETQYF.

The chain joins TRBV2 to TRBJ2-6; 8 bases map to TRBD1. The CDR3 extends over 18 amino acids. Germline CDR1 and CDR2: SNHLY and FYNNEI. J lost 4 bases, V lost 1 base, and 9 bases had no gene match. The CDR3 sequence is CASSEGGTGPGGANVLTF. DNA for the CDR3: TGTGCCAGCAGTGAAGGAGGGACAGGCCCGGGGGGGGCCAACGTCCTGACTTTC.

The J gene is TRBJ2-1, the V gene TRBV5-1, with TRBD2 identical over 8 bases. V shed 0 bases, J shed 4 bases, and the junction held 3 bases outside the gene matches. CDR3 length: 15 residues. Looked up from germline, CDR1 is SGHRS and CDR2 is YFSETQ. CDR3 sequence: CASSLVGLEYNEQFF. CDR3 nucleotide sequence: TGCGCCAGCAGCTTGGTGGGACTAGAATACAATGAGCAGTTCTTC.

The gene calls are TRBV3-1 (or the pseudogene TRBV3-2) and TRBJ2-3; D call uncertain. The CDR3 loop spans 15 amino acids. V was clipped by 1 base and J by 2 bases, with 10 bases between them. Per germline, CDR1 LGHDT and CDR2 YNNKEL (reference sequence). The CDR3: CASSQGQNPTDTQYF. In DNA form, the CDR3 reads TGTGCCAGCAGCCAAGGGCAGAACCCCACAGATACGCAGTATTTT.